These 4 T cell receptor beta chains came from one sample sequenced in a study of T cells in Graves' hyperthyroidism and ophthalmopathy. Amplified TCR beta CDR3 regions derived from RNA transcripts. HTBI primers were the set used in a first-round RT-PCR of the TCR CDR3. TCRdb independently ran MiXCR on the multiplex PCR reads; one entry per CDR3 protein. The table lists about 700,000 distinct CDR3 sequences, about 15% of them singletons, with roughly 10% in the top ten. The sequencing input was blood. The receptors were sampled from a young woman with Graves' hyperthyroidism.

In its sample, this clonotype was seen many times. The chain employs TRBV20-1 and TRBJ2-1, with 7 bases aligning to TRBD2. Germline V gives CDR1 DFQATT, CDR2 SNEGSKA (reference sequence). V lost 6 bases to trimming and J lost 1 base; unmatched junction nucleotides: 6. This CDR3 is 14 amino acids long. Here the CDR3 reads CSATGLVSYNEQFF. As DNA, the CDR3 is TGCAGTGCAACCGGACTAGTTTCCTACAATGAGCAGTTCTTC.

The J gene is TRBJ1-2, the V gene TRBV12-3 or TRBV12-4; D ambiguous. This CDR3 has 13 residues. The V end was cut by 3 bases, the J end by 0 bases, with 5 bases between. The DNA of the CDR3 is TGTGCCAGCAGTTTCCGAACTAACTATGGCTACACCTTC. It encodes CASSFRTNYGYTF.

This clonotype was observed many times. The chain recombines TRBV6-5 with TRBJ2-1; the D is unclear. Germline lookup yields CDR1 MNHEY and CDR2 SVGAGI. V was trimmed by 2 bases and J by 5 bases, leaving 19 bases between them. The CDR3 runs 17 residues. The CDR3 nucleotides read TGTGCCAGCAGTTACACGGCAGGCCGTTCCTTTAACAATGAGCAGTTCTTC. Amino acids: CASSYTAGRSFNNEQFF.

This clonotype has a single count. The chain combines TRBV10-1 with TRBJ2-7; D possibly corresponds to TRBD2 (6 bases). Germline CDR1 is WNHNN and CDR2 is SYGVQD (reference sequence). There are 13 residues in the CDR3. V was shortened by 6 bases and J by 3 bases, with 12 bases between the two germline ends. As DNA, the CDR3 is TGCGCCAGCAGCCGGGACTTAAACTACGAGCAGTACTTC. Its protein is CASSRDLNYEQYF.